A single sample is the source of the 2 T cell receptor beta chains below, sequenced in a study of CD8+ T cells in alopecia areata. Treatment indicated: oral pan-JAK inhibitor, 5-10 mg twice daily. Isolated RNA was reverse transcribed into cDNA used as the sequencing template. Here immunoSEQ multiplex PCR was the method, and the copy in TCRdb shows in-frame clones only, minus some. The sample lists roughly 190,000 clones, about 60% seen once, with about 0.65% in the top ten. Here the sequenced sample was CD4+ T cells sorted from blood, taken at week 4, from a patient treated with tofacitinib. Every receptor here comes from a human donor with alopecia areata.

The rearrangement uses TRBV19 and TRBJ1-5; D perhaps matches TRBD1 (5 bases). CDR1 and CDR2 from the germline V gene are LNHDA and SQIVND (reference sequence). Trimming removed 6 bases at V and 4 bases at J, with 13 bases between. The CDR3 is 14 residues long. CDR3 in DNA: TGTGCCAGTAGGAGGGGAGGATTGAATCAGCCCCAGCATTTT. Translation: CASRRGGLNQPQHF. The variable domain in full, completed from reference TRBV19 and TRBJ1-5, reads DGGITQSPKYLFRKEGQNVTLSCEQNLNHDAMYWYRQDPGQGLRLIYYSQIVNDFQKGDIAEGYSVSREKKESFPLTVTSAQKNPTAFYLCASRRGGLNQPQHFGDGTRLSIL.

The V gene is TRBV5-1, the J gene TRBJ2-2, with 9 bases lining up with TRBD2. V trimming: 0 bases; J trimming: 6 bases; junction bases outside the gene matches: 6. CDR1 SGHRS and CDR2 YFSETQ come from the germline V gene. This CDR3 has 16 amino acids. The CDR3 sequence is CASSLDAGGPSGELFF. As DNA, the CDR3 is TGCGCCAGCAGCTTGGACGCGGGAGGGCCCTCCGGGGAGCTGTTTTTT.